Here is one T cell receptor (beta chain) with its context. This CDR3 spans 15 amino acids. V trimming: 3 bases; J trimming: 3 bases; junction bases outside the gene matches: 4. Looked up from germline, CDR1 is MNHEY and CDR2 is SMNVEV (reference sequence). This sample stems from a study of blood T cell repertoires in COVID-19. Overall study: The samples span acute and convalescent COVID-19 from the United States, Italy and Spain. T cells, B-cell-depleted T cells, or PBMCs provided the cDNA or gDNA that served as material.

As originally analysed: Amplification with reference gene primers provided the estimates of nucleated cell counts. Sequenced by immunoSEQ multiplex PCR; TCRdb stores in-frame clones only, minus some. The D gene and trimming were derived from the DNA, and the V and J assignments and clone size from that table. In the table there are 180,000 or so clones, roughly 76% of which are singletons. This chain connects TRBV27 to TRBJ2-7; 11 bases agree with TRBD2. The sequence derives from a woman in her forties or fifties with active or convalescent COVID-19. The sequencing sample was made of peripheral blood. DNA of the CDR3: TGTGCCAGCAGTTTTAGCGGGAGGGCCCTCTACGAGCAGTACTTC. This sequence encodes CASSFSGRALYEQYF.